What follows are 23 T cell receptor beta chains derived from one specimen sequenced in a study of immune cell composition in non-small cell lung cancer. Normal lung was taken at the farthest possible site, at least 3 cm from tumour. The assay was immunoSEQ multiplex PCR, and TCRdb's table has in-frame clones only and misses some. The data show roughly 3,400 clones, with roughly 72% seen just once and 4.8% held by the top ten. The sample was non-adjacent lung tissue. Receptors were obtained from a human donor with non-small cell lung cancer.

V usage is TRBV5-4 and J usage is TRBJ1-4, with TRBD1 identical over 7 bases. V shed 4 bases and J 2 bases; nucleotides not matched to a gene: 5. Germline V CDR1 and CDR2: SGHNT, YYREEE (reference sequence). The CDR3 loop spans 15 amino acids. The CDR3 sequence: CASSELQGTNEKLFF. The CDR3 DNA sequence: TGTGCCAGCAGCGAACTACAGGGGACTAATGAAAAACTGTTTTTT.

The J gene is TRBJ2-2, the V gene TRBV19; 7 bases line up with TRBD1. Germline assignment: CDR1 LNHDA and CDR2 SQIVND (reference sequence). The CDR3 is 14 residues long. The trim removed 7 bases at V and 5 bases at J, leaving 7 bases unmatched. Here the CDR3 reads CASKEGGNTGELFF. The DNA for the CDR3 is TGTGCCAGTAAGGAAGGGGGCAATACCGGGGAGCTGTTTTTT.

The rearrangement links TRBV5-1 to TRBJ2-5; weak D call: TRBD2 (6 bases). Germline CDR1 reads SGHRS; CDR2 reads YFSETQ. Trimming took off 3 bases at V and 5 bases at J, with 20 bases between the two ends. The CDR3 sequence is 16 residues long. This CDR3 is CASSYQSGVAYETQYF. CDR3 in DNA: TGCGCCAGCAGCTATCAATCGGGGGTCGCTTATGAGACCCAGTACTTC.

The V call is TRBV11-1, the J call TRBJ2-7; no clear D gene. The CDR3 consists of 12 residues. From germline, CDR1 is SGHAT and CDR2 FQDESV (reference sequence). Between the trimmed V and J ends, which lost 3 bases and 4 bases, there was a span of 7 bases. The CDR3 is CASSLSRYEQYF. Written as DNA, the CDR3 is TGTGCCAGCAGCTTGAGCCGGTACGAGCAGTACTTC.

This sequence joins TRBV9 and TRBJ2-1; no clear D gene. The germline V gene encodes CDR1 SGDLS and CDR2 YYNGEE. This CDR3 region has 12 residues. Trimming took 2 bases from V and 10 from J, leaving 10 bases between them. The CDR3 DNA reads as TGTGCCAGCAGCGTGGGCAGGCAGGAGCAGTTCTTC. Translation: CASSVGRQEQFF.

The chain employs TRBV7-3 and TRBJ2-3; possibly TRBD2 for D (5 bases). CDR3 size: 14 residues. The germline CDR1 and CDR2 sequences are SGHTA and FQGTGA. Trimming removed 2 bases from V and 1 base from J, with 7 bases in between. The CDR3 DNA reads TGTGCCAGCAGCTTAGCGGGCGGCACAGATACGCAGTATTTT. Its translation is CASSLAGGTDTQYF.

This clone came up once. The chain couples TRBV4-2 to TRBJ2-2; the match to TRBD1 covers 9 bases. Trimming at V came to 4 bases and at J to 4 bases, leaving 7 bases not matched to a gene. Per the germline V gene, CDR1 is LGHNA and CDR2 is YNFKEQ. The length of the CDR3 is 16 residues. This CDR3 reads CASSRGTGSSTGELFF. CDR3 DNA: TGTGCCAGCAGCCGTGGGACAGGGAGTAGCACCGGGGAGCTGTTTTTT.

This chain uses TRBV28 with TRBJ2-7, with D tentatively TRBD2 (5 bases). CDR3 length: 13 residues. The germline gives CDR1 MDHEN, CDR2 SYDVKM. The V gene lost 7 bases and the J gene lost 5 bases, with 15 bases spanning the gap. The CDR3 reads CASIEGRGNEQYF. In nucleotides, the CDR3 is TGTGCCAGCATTGAAGGGAGAGGAAACGAGCAGTACTTC.

The rearrangement joins TRBV21-1 to TRBJ1-1; the table names TRBD1, a call not compared with the DNA. TRBV21-1 constitutes a pseudogene. The CDR3 totals 18 residues. This CDR3 is CASSKGEGTGFDGTEAFF. The CDR3 bases are TGTGCCAGCAGCAAAGGAGAGGGGACAGGGTTTGACGGCACTGAAGCTTTCTTT.

The chain's CDR3 is CSVEDRGSGGERSDTQYF. CDR3 in DNA: TGCAGCGTTGAAGATCGTGGTAGCGGGGGGGAAAGGTCAGATACGCAGTATTTT. This chain joins TRBV29-1 and TRBJ2-3, with 11 bases fitting TRBD2. The CDR3 spans 18 residues. The junction had 12 bases not matched to a gene; V was cut back by 0 bases and J by 4 bases. The germline V gene has CDR1 SQVTM and CDR2 ANQGSEA.

This clone showed up just a few times. V gene TRBV28 combines with J gene TRBJ1-2; 9 positions agree with TRBD1. Trimming at V came to 5 bases and at J to 2 bases, leaving 12 bases not matched to a gene. The CDR3 extends over 17 amino acids. CDR1 is MDHEN, CDR2 SYDVKM, per germline. The CDR3 coding sequence is TGTGCCAGCAGTCAGAGAGCCGGGACAGGGCTCAACTATGGCTACACCTTC. It encodes CASSQRAGTGLNYGYTF.

The V call is TRBV14, the J call TRBJ2-7, with TRBD1 matching 7 bases. The CDR3 is 16 amino acids. Germline CDR1 SGHDN, CDR2 FVKESK. Trimming took 0 bases from V and 2 from J; bases not matched to a gene: 7. This CDR3 is CASSQEGTGVTYEQYF. The CDR3 coding sequence is TGTGCCAGCAGCCAAGAGGGAACAGGGGTTACCTACGAGCAGTACTTC.

The chain recombines TRBV4-3 with TRBJ1-4; TRBD1 matches 8 bases. The V gene end was trimmed by 0 bases and the J gene end by 5 bases; junction bases not matched to a gene: 2. This CDR3 contains 15 residues. Germline CDR1 and CDR2: LGHNA and YSLEER. CDR3 loop: CASSQEGQGNEKLFF. Written as DNA, the CDR3 is TGCGCCAGCAGCCAAGAAGGACAGGGCAATGAAAAACTGTTTTTT.

As concerns this clone: Other DNA variants within this sample encode the same CDR3. The gene calls are TRBV11-2 and TRBJ2-5; 7 bases are shared with TRBD2. CDR3 length: 14 amino acids. The V gene end was trimmed by 1 base and the J gene end by 1 base; junction bases not matched to a gene: 0. Looked up from germline, CDR1 is SGHAT and CDR2 is FQNNGV. The CDR3 reads CASSLGGGQETQYF. CDR3 DNA: TGTGCCAGCAGCTTAGGCGGGGGCCAAGAGACCCAGTACTTC.

This chain uses TRBV5-1 with TRBJ2-7; 11 bases map to TRBD2. The J segment lost 6 bases and the V segment lost 2 bases, leaving 7 bases of the junction unmatched. The CDR3 extends over 15 amino acids. From germline, CDR1 is SGHRS and CDR2 YFSETQ. CDR3 nucleotide sequence: TGCGCCAGCAGCTTATCACTAGCGGGAGCTGCCGAGCAGTACTTC. Amino acids: CASSLSLAGAAEQYF.

This chain connects TRBV5-1 to TRBJ2-3; TRBD2 might be the D (6 bases). Germline CDR1 is SGHRS and CDR2 is YFSETQ. The CDR3 runs to 14 residues. Trimming took 2 bases from V and 6 from J, leaving 13 bases between them. CDR3 sequence: CASSFQLAGDTQYF. The CDR3 DNA follows: TGCGCCAGCAGCTTTCAACTAGCAGGGGATACGCAGTATTTT. Full variable domain (rest looked up from reference TRBV5-1 and TRBJ2-3): KAGVTQTPRYLIKTRGQQVTLSCSPISGHRSVSWYQQTPGQGLQFLFEYFSETQRNKGNFPGRFSGRQFSNSRSEMNVSTLELGDSALYLCASSFQLAGDTQYFGPGTRLTVL.

The rearrangement joins TRBV5-1 to TRBJ2-3, with 9 bases aligning to TRBD2. Trimming took 1 base from V and 5 from J; bases not matched to a gene: 8. The CDR3 extends over 16 amino acids. Looked up from germline, CDR1 is SGHRS and CDR2 is YFSETQ. The CDR3: CASSLWGGGAGDTQYF. The DNA of the CDR3 is TGCGCCAGCAGCTTGTGGGGCGGGGGGGCCGGAGATACGCAGTATTTT.

The chain joins TRBV7-3 to TRBJ2-6; 10 bases fit TRBD1. CDR1 and CDR2 (germline): SGHTA, FQGTGA. The CDR3 has 17 residues. Losses at the gene ends were 4 bases for V and 2 bases for J; bases not matched to a gene: 5. CDR3 amino acids: CASSSSGTGAGANVLTF. The CDR3 nucleotides read TGTGCCAGCAGCTCTTCCGGGACAGGGGCTGGGGCCAACGTCCTGACTTTC.

The chain couples TRBV28 to TRBJ2-7, with 7 bases fitting TRBD1. The ends lost 6 bases at V and 0 bases at J; junction bases unmatched: 14. Per the germline V gene, CDR1 is MDHEN and CDR2 is SYDVKM. The CDR3 consists of 17 residues. The CDR3 protein is CASRVGQPSKPSYEQYF. The CDR3 DNA reads TGTGCCAGCAGAGTGGGACAGCCCTCGAAGCCCTCCTACGAGCAGTACTTC.

This clone is a singleton in its sample. The chain joins TRBV21-1 to TRBJ2-1; the D call in the table, TRBD2, was not verified against the DNA. TRBV21-1 constitutes a pseudogene. The CDR3 consists of 14 residues. The CDR3 DNA is TGTGCCAGCAGCAAGCGGAGCGGGAGTAATGAGCAGTTCTTC. This translates into CASSKRSGSNEQFF.

The rearrangement joins TRBV5-1 to TRBJ1-2; D is ambiguous. Per the germline V gene, CDR1 is SGHRS and CDR2 is YFSETQ. V shed 3 bases and J shed 0 bases, with 12 bases lying between them. The CDR3 consists of 15 residues. The CDR3 DNA reads as TGCGCCAGCAGCTCCCTGGGGAGTGCTAACTATGGCTACACCTTC. Its protein product is CASSSLGSANYGYTF.

The V and J genes are TRBV6-6 and TRBJ1-5; possible D gene TRBD1, 6 bases. The V end was cut by 3 bases, the J end by 7 bases, with 13 bases between. Germline V CDR1 and CDR2: MNHNY, SVGAGI (reference sequence). The CDR3 totals 14 residues. The CDR3 DNA sequence: TGTGCCAGCAGTTATAGGACAGTGGGACAGCCCCAGCATTTT. Residues: CASSYRTVGQPQHF.

This chain links TRBV7-8 with TRBJ1-1; 10 nucleotides match TRBD1. The germline V gene encodes CDR1 SGHVS and CDR2 FQNEAQ. With 6 bases clipped from V and 4 bases from J, the junction kept 5 bases outside the gene matches. The CDR3 has 14 amino acids. CDR3 region: CASRLTGGGTEAFF. CDR3 coding DNA: TGTGCCAGCAGACTGACAGGGGGCGGCACTGAAGCTTTCTTT.